Below, 28 T cell receptor beta chains from the same sample are listed, as sequenced in a study of T cell changes during pregnancy in multiple sclerosis. Method: immunoSEQ multiplex PCR; TCRdb's copy keeps in-frame clones and lacks some. The sample contains around 70,000 clones, about 93% of which appear only once. Sequences were derived from peripheral blood, sampled in the first trimester of pregnancy. Every receptor here comes from a female donor in good health, enrolled as a control in a pregnancy study.

The rearrangement uses TRBV7-9 and TRBJ2-5, with a weak D call TRBD1 (6 bases). The V gene's germline CDR1 is SEHNR and CDR2 FQNEAQ (reference sequence). The CDR3 spans 13 residues. V lost 5 bases and J 5 bases, leaving 12 bases between the germline ends. The CDR3 nucleotides are TGTGCCAGCAGCCCCGGGCAGGGGGAGACCCAGTACTTC. Translating it yields CASSPGQGETQYF.

The V and J genes are TRBV15 and TRBJ2-1; possible D gene TRBD1, 6 bases. Trimming stripped 4 bases from V and 9 bases from J, with 22 bases between. Germline V gene sequence: CDR1 LNHNV, CDR2 YYDKDF (reference sequence). The CDR3 runs 16 residues. In nucleotides, the CDR3 is TGTGCCACCAGCACCCCTACAGGGACCCGGCATGGTGAGCAGTTCTTC. Protein product: CATSTPTGTRHGEQFF.

V is TRBV19 and J is TRBJ1-5, with 8 bases matching TRBD1. Trimming took 3 bases from V and 1 from J; bases not matched to a gene: 8. Germline values: CDR1 LNHDA, CDR2 SQIVND (reference sequence). The CDR3 spans 17 residues. CDR3 sequence: CASSIVSGGRSNQPQHF. CDR3 nucleotides: TGTGCCAGTAGTATCGTGTCAGGGGGCAGGAGCAATCAGCCCCAGCATTTT. Variable domain in full (rest from reference TRBV19 and TRBJ1-5): DGGITQSPKYLFRKEGQNVTLSCEQNLNHDAMYWYRQDPGQGLRLIYYSQIVNDFQKGDIAEGYSVSREKKESFPLTVTSAQKNPTAFYLCASSIVSGGRSNQPQHFGDGTRLSIL.

The chain joins TRBV15 to TRBJ1-1; D not resolved. The germline V gene encodes CDR1 LNHNV and CDR2 YYDKDF (reference sequence). This CDR3 contains 15 residues. The V and J ends lost 1 base and 3 bases respectively, with 12 bases between them. This CDR3 reads CATSRGPLDYTEAFF. For the CDR3, the DNA is TGTGCCACCAGCAGAGGGCCCCTGGACTACACTGAAGCTTTCTTT.

The chain couples TRBV7-2 to TRBJ2-5, with 9 bases aligning to TRBD2. V trimming: 5 bases; J trimming: 0 bases; junction bases outside the gene matches: 4. CDR1 and CDR2 from the germline V gene are SGHTA and FQGNSA. The CDR3 has 15 residues. The CDR3 reads CASSHRTSDQETQYF. The DNA for the CDR3 is TGTGCCAGCAGCCACCGGACTAGCGACCAAGAGACCCAGTACTTC.

A few counts support this clone. The chain carries TRBV20-1 and TRBJ2-7; no definite D call. Germline loops: CDR1 DFQATT, CDR2 SNEGSKA (reference sequence). V lost 5 bases and J lost 4, with 9 bases in between. This CDR3 comprises 11 residues. Here the CDR3 reads CSAQRLYEQYF. For the CDR3, the DNA is TGCAGTGCTCAACGGTTATACGAGCAGTACTTC.

This rearrangement joins TRBV30 to TRBJ2-2; 7 bases map to TRBD2. The germline CDR1 and CDR2 sequences are GTSNPN and SVGIG (reference sequence). CDR3 length equals 15 residues. V was clipped by 4 bases and J by 4 bases; unmatched bases: 9. The CDR3 DNA sequence: TGTGCCTGGATCCTGAGCGGCGGGGGCACCGGGGAGCTGTTTTTT. Its translation is CAWILSGGGTGELFF.

J is TRBJ1-5 and V is TRBV25-1, with D maybe TRBD1 (5 bases). Germline V gene lookup returns CDR1 MGHDK and CDR2 SYGVNS. The CDR3 length is 17 residues. Trimming pared 1 base from V and 6 bases from J, leaving 19 bases between. CDR3 loop: CASSESRRAGKGQPQHF. CDR3 DNA: TGTGCCAGCAGTGAATCAAGAAGGGCAGGGAAGGGTCAGCCCCAGCATTTT.

The genes are TRBV15 and TRBJ1-1, with D uncertain. Germline CDR1 is LNHNV and CDR2 is YYDKDF (reference sequence). V was trimmed by 2 bases and J by 2 bases, leaving 12 bases between them. The CDR3 totals 15 residues. The CDR3 nucleotides read TGTGCCACCAGCAGACCCTTCCAGATAAACACTGAAGCTTTCTTT. Its translation is CATSRPFQINTEAFF.

The V call is TRBV2, the J call TRBJ2-7, with 12 bases fitting TRBD2. The CDR3 is made up of 14 amino acids. Germline CDR1 SNHLY, CDR2 FYNNEI. The V gene end was trimmed by 7 bases and the J gene end by 5 bases; junction bases not matched to a gene: 6. CDR3 nucleotide sequence: TGTGCCAGCAATCGTGGACTAGCGGGGAACGAGCAGTACTTC. It codes for CASNRGLAGNEQYF.

In its sample, this clone was seen once. The chain joins TRBV25-1 to TRBJ2-5, with D unclear. Germline assignment: CDR1 MGHDK and CDR2 SYGVNS. V was cut by 4 bases and J by 4 bases, with 4 bases left in between. The CDR3 runs to 11 residues. Written as DNA, the CDR3 is TGTGCCAGCAGTGTCGGAGAGACCCAGTACTTC. Translated: CASSVGETQYF.

The chain employs TRBV4-1 and TRBJ1-2; a possible D gene is TRBD1 (5 bases). Trimming stripped 3 bases from V and 5 bases from J, with 10 bases between. This CDR3 spans 13 amino acids. Germline values: CDR1 MGHRA, CDR2 YSYEKL. The CDR3 DNA reads as TGCGCCAGCAGCCAGTTGGGGGGATATGGCTACACCTTC. Protein: CASSQLGGYGYTF.

The chain employs TRBV27 and TRBJ1-2; possible D gene TRBD1, 6 bases. V was cut by 5 bases and J by 3 bases, with 19 bases left in between. The CDR3 runs to 16 residues. Per the germline V gene, CDR1 is MNHEY and CDR2 is SMNVEV (reference sequence). This chain's CDR3 is CASSGRTALGDYGYTF. The DNA for the CDR3 is TGTGCCAGCAGTGGCCGGACAGCTTTAGGGGACTATGGCTACACCTTC.

The gene calls are TRBV2 and TRBJ2-5; unclear D gene. The CDR3 consists of 12 residues. Looked up from germline, CDR1 is SNHLY and CDR2 is FYNNEI. The V and J ends lost 5 bases and 4 bases respectively, with 8 bases between them. Written as DNA, the CDR3 is TGTGCCAGCAGTCCCGAGCTAGAGACCCAGTACTTC. It encodes CASSPELETQYF.

J is TRBJ2-3 and V is TRBV13, with a tentative D call TRBD2 (7 bases). Germline V gene lookup returns CDR1 PRHDT and CDR2 FYEKMQ (reference sequence). V was shortened by 5 bases and J by 1 base, with 19 bases between the two germline ends. The CDR3 length is 17 residues. The CDR3 sequence is CASSGTEGGAGTDTQYF. CDR3 nucleotide sequence: TGTGCCAGCAGCGGGACGGAAGGGGGGGCTGGCACAGATACGCAGTATTTT.

This rearrangement joins TRBV28 to TRBJ1-4, with TRBD1 matching 8 bases. Germline assignment: CDR1 MDHEN and CDR2 SYDVKM. V lost 6 bases, J lost 5 bases, and 5 bases stayed unmatched. There are 14 residues in the CDR3. The CDR3 region is CASRRTGFNEKLFF. CDR3 bases: TGTGCCAGCAGACGGACAGGGTTCAATGAAAAACTGTTTTTT.

CDR3 in amino acids: CASSAVPGLAGGEQYF. CDR3 in DNA: TGTGCCAGCAGCGCCGTACCGGGACTAGCGGGAGGCGAGCAGTACTTC. The chain uses TRBV9 and TRBJ2-7; TRBD2 matches 15 bases. Germline CDR1 and CDR2: SGDLS and YYNGEE. This CDR3 region has 16 residues. The junction had 7 bases not matched to a gene; V was cut back by 3 bases and J by 6 bases.

This rearrangement joins TRBV5-4 to TRBJ2-3, with 8 bases identical to TRBD1. Unmatched junction bases numbered 6, after V lost 0 bases and J lost 6 bases. The CDR3 is 15 amino acids. Germline assignment: CDR1 SGHNT and CDR2 YYREEE (reference sequence). Here the CDR3 DNA reads TGTGCCAGCAGCTTGGGAGGACAGGGTGAGGATACGCAGTATTTT. Protein sequence: CASSLGGQGEDTQYF.

The chain couples TRBV29-1 to TRBJ2-6; 11 nucleotides match TRBD1. There are 17 residues in the CDR3. Unmatched junction bases numbered 9, after V lost 5 bases and J lost 3 bases. The germline V gene has CDR1 SQVTM and CDR2 ANQGSEA. As DNA, the CDR3 is TGCAGCGTTACCCGGGACAGGGGGTTGCGTGGGGCCAACGTCCTGACTTTC. This sequence encodes CSVTRDRGLRGANVLTF.

The table lists this clone with a count of one. This chain connects TRBV27 to TRBJ2-2; unclear D gene. Trimming removed 5 bases from V and 9 bases from J, with 13 bases in between. Germline CDR1 is MNHEY and CDR2 is SMNVEV (reference sequence). This CDR3 is built from 13 residues. For the CDR3, the DNA is TGTGCCAGCAGTCCCCTTCCCCCCCGGGAGCTGTTTTTT. As protein: CASSPLPPRELFF.

V usage is TRBV5-4 and J usage is TRBJ2-3; no clear D. Germline V CDR1 and CDR2: SGHNT, YYREEE (reference sequence). The CDR3 contains 14 residues. Trimming removed 0 bases from V and 2 bases from J, with 7 bases in between. The CDR3 is CASSLASYTDTQYF. CDR3 DNA: TGTGCCAGCAGCTTGGCCAGTTACACAGATACGCAGTATTTT.

The CDR3 DNA follows: TGTGCCAGAAGAGACAGAGTGGATGAGCAGTTCTTC. Residues: CARRDRVDEQFF. V is TRBV6-1 and J is TRBJ2-1; perhaps TRBD1 as D (5 bases). The V end was cut by 9 bases, the J end by 8 bases, with 14 bases between. The V gene's germline CDR1 is MNHNS and CDR2 SASEGT. The CDR3 is 12 residues long.

The gene calls are TRBV28 and TRBJ2-1; D is possibly TRBD2 (5 bases). Trimming removed 2 bases at V and 6 bases at J, with 11 bases between. This CDR3 comprises 14 residues. The germline gives CDR1 MDHEN, CDR2 SYDVKM. CDR3 nucleotide sequence: TGTGCCAGCAGTTTAGAGGGATCAGGCAATGAGCAGTTCTTC. It translates to CASSLEGSGNEQFF.

The rearrangement uses TRBV27 and TRBJ2-7, with 9 bases aligning to TRBD1. Germline-derived CDR1 and CDR2 are MNHEY and SMNVEV (reference sequence). V lost 6 bases to trimming and J lost 1 base; unmatched junction nucleotides: 7. The CDR3 loop spans 15 amino acids. CDR3 nucleotides: TGTGCCAGCAGATGGACAGGGGTGGATTCCTACGAGCAGTACTTC. Its protein is CASRWTGVDSYEQYF.

The chain employs TRBV5-1 and TRBJ2-1; TRBD2 aligns across 9 bases. The CDR3 extends over 15 amino acids. The junction had 8 bases not matched to a gene; V was cut back by 2 bases and J by 8 bases. From germline, CDR1 is SGHRS and CDR2 YFSETQ. The CDR3 region is CASSLLGLASDEQFF. The CDR3 DNA sequence: TGCGCCAGCAGCTTACTAGGACTAGCGAGCGATGAGCAGTTCTTC.

The DNA for the CDR3 is TGCGCCAGCAGCCTTCCAATGGCCCCCCAAAACATTCAGTACTTC. It yields the protein CASSLPMAPQNIQYF. The V and J genes are TRBV5-1 and TRBJ2-4; D unclear. In germline, CDR1 is SGHRS, CDR2 YFSETQ. The V end lost 4 bases, the J end lost 5 bases, and 16 bases lay between the germline ends. The CDR3 consists of 15 residues.

This clone showed up just a few times. This chain links TRBV18 with TRBJ2-7, with 10 bases lining up with TRBD2. The CDR3 has 14 residues. After removal of 6 bases from V and 4 bases from J, the junction contained 6 bases not matched to a gene. Germline lookup yields CDR1 KGHSH and CDR2 LQKENI. CDR3 loop: CASSLTSGMYEQYF. In nucleotides, the CDR3 is TGTGCCAGCTCTTTAACTAGCGGGATGTACGAGCAGTACTTC. The variable domain in full, with the rest retrieved from reference TRBV18 and TRBJ2-7, is NAGVMQNPRHLVRRRGQEARLRCSPMKGHSHVYWYRQLPEEGLKFMVYLQKENIIDESGMPKERFSAEFPKEGPSILRIQQVVRGDSAAYFCASSLTSGMYEQYFGPGTRLTVT.

The chain uses TRBV7-9 and TRBJ2-2; tentative D call: TRBD2 (5 bases). Germline V CDR1 and CDR2: SEHNR, FQNEAQ (reference sequence). The CDR3 is 12 amino acids. Trimming pared 5 bases from V and 4 bases from J, leaving 5 bases between. Here the CDR3 DNA reads TGTGCCAGCAGCCGGGGCACCGGGGAGCTGTTTTTT. Its translation: CASSRGTGELFF.